This T cell receptor beta chain was recorded in a study of blood T cell repertoires in COVID-19. About the research overall: Researchers got acute and convalescent COVID-19 samples from the United States, Italy and Spain.

TCRdb's copy holds only in-frame clones and misses some; the assay was immunoSEQ multiplex PCR. The data show some 190,000 clones, roughly 87% seen once. Seattle patients were enrolled while actively infected and followed longitudinally. This CDR3 contains 15 residues. This TCR came from a woman in her sixties or seventies with COVID-19, enrolled during active disease. The rearrangement uses TRBV21-1 and TRBJ1-3. TRBV21-1 is an annotated pseudogene. The source material was peripheral blood. CDR3 nucleotides: TGTGCCAGCAGCAAAGAGCCCCACTCTGGAAACACCATATATTTT. Translated, it gives CASSKEPHSGNTIYF.